This section outlines one TCR beta chain sequence together with its context. CDR1 and CDR2 from the germline V gene are LGHDT and YNNKEL (reference sequence). The ends lost 4 bases at V and 4 bases at J; junction bases unmatched: 7. This CDR3 contains 15 residues. In the authors' methods: Amplification with reference gene primers provided the estimates of nucleated cell counts. TCRdb keeps only in-frame clones here, not all; method: immunoSEQ multiplex PCR. The V and J calls and the clone size are those of that table, but D and trimming were determined from the DNA. The sample carries under 250,000 clones, 75% to 85% recorded once. The record originates from a study of blood T cell repertoires in COVID-19. Study context: The study drew acute and convalescent COVID-19 samples from the United States, Italy and Spain. The analysed material was cDNA or gDNA that came from T cells, B-cell-depleted T cells, or PBMCs.

Sequencing was performed on peripheral blood. J is TRBJ2-3 and V is TRBV3-1 (or the pseudogene TRBV3-2); 8 bases match TRBD2. This sequence originates from a human donor in a cohort sampled during active COVID-19. The CDR3 region has the DNA TGTGCCAGCAGCCCTAACTACGGGGGGGCAGATACGCAGTATTTT. It encodes CASSPNYGGADTQYF.